This entry describes one T cell receptor (beta chain). Assay: immunoSEQ multiplex PCR; the TCRdb copy retains only in-frame clones and omits some. The table records under 300,000 clones, approximately 86% of them present only once. This specimen comes from a study of blood T cell repertoires in COVID-19. In assigning cohorts, the study relied on participant-reported clinical history. Material: PBMCs or T cells enriched from blood (not recorded which). The TCR was taken from a woman aged 25 to 45 with acute COVID-19.

For the CDR3, the DNA is TGTGCCAGCAGTTCCGGGACAGGGGGTTTCAGCACCGGGGAGCTGTTTTTT. Its translation is CASSSGTGGFSTGELFF. This chain joins TRBV7-3 and TRBJ2-2, with 11 positions matching TRBD1. The CDR3 length is 17 residues. Germline V CDR1 and CDR2: SGHTA, FQGTGA. V gave up 6 bases and J gave up 4 bases; unmatched junction bases: 10.